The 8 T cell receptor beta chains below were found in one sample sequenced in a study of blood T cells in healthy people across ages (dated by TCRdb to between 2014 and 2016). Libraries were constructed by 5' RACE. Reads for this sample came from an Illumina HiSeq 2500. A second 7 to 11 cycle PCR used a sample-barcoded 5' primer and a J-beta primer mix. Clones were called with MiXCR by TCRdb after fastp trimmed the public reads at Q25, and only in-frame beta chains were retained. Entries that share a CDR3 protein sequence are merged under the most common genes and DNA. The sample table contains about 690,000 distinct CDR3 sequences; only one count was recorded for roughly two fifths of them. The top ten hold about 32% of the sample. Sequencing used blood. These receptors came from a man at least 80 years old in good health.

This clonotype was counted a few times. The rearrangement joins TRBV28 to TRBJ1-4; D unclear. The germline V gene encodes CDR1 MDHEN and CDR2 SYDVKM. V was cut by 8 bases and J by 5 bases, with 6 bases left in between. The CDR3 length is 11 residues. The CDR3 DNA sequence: TGTGCCAGCTATATGAATGAAAAACTGTTTTTT. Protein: CASYMNEKLFF.

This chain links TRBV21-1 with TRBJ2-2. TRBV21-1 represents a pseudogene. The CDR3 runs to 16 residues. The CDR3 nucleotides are TGTGCCAGCAGCCCCTACGTCAGATGCGGCACCGGGGAGCTGTTTTTT. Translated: CASSPYVRCGTGELFF.

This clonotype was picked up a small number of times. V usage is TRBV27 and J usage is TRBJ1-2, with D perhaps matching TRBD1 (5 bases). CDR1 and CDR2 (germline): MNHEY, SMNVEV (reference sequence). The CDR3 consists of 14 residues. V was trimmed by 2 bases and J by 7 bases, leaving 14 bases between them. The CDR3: CASSLTGRAGGYTF. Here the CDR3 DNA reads TGTGCCAGCAGTTTAACGGGCAGGGCTGGTGGCTACACCTTC.

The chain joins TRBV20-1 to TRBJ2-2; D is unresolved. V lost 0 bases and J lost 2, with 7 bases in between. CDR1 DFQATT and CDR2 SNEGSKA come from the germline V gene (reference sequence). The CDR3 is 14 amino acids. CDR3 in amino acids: CSARDRVNTGELFF. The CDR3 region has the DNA TGCAGTGCTAGAGATCGGGTTAACACCGGGGAGCTGTTTTTT.

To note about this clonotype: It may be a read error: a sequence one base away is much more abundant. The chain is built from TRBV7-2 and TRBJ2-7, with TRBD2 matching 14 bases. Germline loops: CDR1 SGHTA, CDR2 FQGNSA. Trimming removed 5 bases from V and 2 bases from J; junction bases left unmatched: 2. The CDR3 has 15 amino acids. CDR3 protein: CASSGTSGSPYEQYF. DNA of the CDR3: TGTGCCAGCAGCGGGACTAGCGGGAGTCCCTACGAGCAGTACTTC. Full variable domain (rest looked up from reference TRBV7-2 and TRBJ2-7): GAGVSQSPSNKVTEKGKDVELRCDPISGHTALYWYRQSLGQGLEFLIYFQGNSAPDKSGLPSDRFSAERTGGSVSTLTIQRTQQEDSAVYLCASSGTSGSPYEQYFGPGTRLTVT.

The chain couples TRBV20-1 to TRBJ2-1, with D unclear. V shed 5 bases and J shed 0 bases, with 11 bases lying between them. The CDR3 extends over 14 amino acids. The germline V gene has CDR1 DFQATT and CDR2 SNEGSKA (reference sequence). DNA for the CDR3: TGCAGTGCTTTGACTGATAGCTCCTACAATGAGCAGTTCTTC. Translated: CSALTDSSYNEQFF.

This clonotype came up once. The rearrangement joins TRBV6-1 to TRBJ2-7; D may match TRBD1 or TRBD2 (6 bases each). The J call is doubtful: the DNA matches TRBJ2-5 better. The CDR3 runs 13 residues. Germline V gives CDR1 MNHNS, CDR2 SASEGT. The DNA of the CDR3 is TGTGCCAGCAGAAGGGTAGGGGGGGAGACCCAGTACTTC. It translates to CASRRVGGETQYF.

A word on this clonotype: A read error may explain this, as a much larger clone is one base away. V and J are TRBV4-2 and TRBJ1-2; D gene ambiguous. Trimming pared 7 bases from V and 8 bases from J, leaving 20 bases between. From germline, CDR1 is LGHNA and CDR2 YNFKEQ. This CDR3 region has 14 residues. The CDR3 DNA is TGTGCCAGCAACCGAATGGCAGTGGAAGACGGCTACACCTTC. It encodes CASNRMAVEDGYTF.